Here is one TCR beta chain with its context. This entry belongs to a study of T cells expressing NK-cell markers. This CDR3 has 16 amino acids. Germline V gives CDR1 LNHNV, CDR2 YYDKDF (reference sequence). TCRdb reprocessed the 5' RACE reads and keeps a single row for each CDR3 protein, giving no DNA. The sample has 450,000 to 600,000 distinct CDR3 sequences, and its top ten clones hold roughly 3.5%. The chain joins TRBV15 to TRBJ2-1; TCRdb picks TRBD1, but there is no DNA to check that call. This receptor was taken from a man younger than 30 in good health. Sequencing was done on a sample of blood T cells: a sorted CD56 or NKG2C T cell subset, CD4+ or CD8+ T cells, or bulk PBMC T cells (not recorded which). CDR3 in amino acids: CATSRDTPGSWDEQFF.